This T cell receptor (beta chain) appears in the sequencing data of a study of cytomegalovirus exposure and HLA in healthy donors. Amplification used 60 Vbeta primers and 13 Jbeta primers. The repertoire was sequenced with immunoSEQ multiplex PCR; TCRdb's copy has only in-frame clones and lacks some. The sample has roughly 150,000 clones, more than 65% seen once; the top ten hold about 5.6%. Note on this clone: Its antigen is currently unknown.

The CDR3 is 16 amino acids. Germline CDR1 is LNHDA and CDR2 is SQIVND (reference sequence). J gave up 5 bases and V 4 bases, and 11 bases lay outside the gene matches. General study findings and limits: In a later analysis, at a false discovery rate of 0.05, 17,000 or so TCR beta sequences matched HLA alleles. The study labeled fewer than 200 TCR beta chains cytomegalovirus-associated. A later analysis reportedly found that, within productive TCRs, an Asian-associated ancestry cluster had fewer N-insertions than the mean observed across the approximately 600 donors.

Sequenced material: PBMCs. This sequence originates from a man younger than 40 in good health and CMV-seropositive. The rearrangement joins TRBV19 to TRBJ2-7, with 10 bases that match TRBD2. CDR3 amino acids: CASSRPASGRTDEQYF. CDR3 nucleotide sequence: TGTGCCAGTAGTAGGCCGGCTAGCGGGAGAACCGACGAGCAGTACTTC. The whole variable domain, filled in from reference TRBV19 and TRBJ2-7, reads DGGITQSPKYLFRKEGQNVTLSCEQNLNHDAMYWYRQDPGQGLRLIYYSQIVNDFQKGDIAEGYSVSREKKESFPLTVTSAQKNPTAFYLCASSRPASGRTDEQYFGPGTRLTVT.